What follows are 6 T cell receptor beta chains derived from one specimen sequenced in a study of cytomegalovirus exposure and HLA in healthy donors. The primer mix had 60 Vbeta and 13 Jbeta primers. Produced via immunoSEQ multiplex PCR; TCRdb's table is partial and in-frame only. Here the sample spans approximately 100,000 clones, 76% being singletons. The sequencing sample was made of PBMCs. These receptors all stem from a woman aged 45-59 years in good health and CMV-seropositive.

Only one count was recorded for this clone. The CDR3 loop reads CASSPKETQYF. For the CDR3, the DNA is TGTGCCAGCTCACCCAAAGAGACCCAGTACTTC. V gene TRBV18 combines with J gene TRBJ2-5; D unclear. Looked up from germline, CDR1 is KGHSH and CDR2 is LQKENI. Trimming removed 3 bases at V and 3 bases at J, with 2 bases between. The CDR3 is 11 amino acids.

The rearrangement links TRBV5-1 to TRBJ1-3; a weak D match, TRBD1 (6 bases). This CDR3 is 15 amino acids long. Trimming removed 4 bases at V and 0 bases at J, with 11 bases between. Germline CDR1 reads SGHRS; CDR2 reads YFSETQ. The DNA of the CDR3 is TGCGCCAGCAGCCCACCGACAGGCTCTGGAAACACCATATATTTT. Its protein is CASSPPTGSGNTIYF.

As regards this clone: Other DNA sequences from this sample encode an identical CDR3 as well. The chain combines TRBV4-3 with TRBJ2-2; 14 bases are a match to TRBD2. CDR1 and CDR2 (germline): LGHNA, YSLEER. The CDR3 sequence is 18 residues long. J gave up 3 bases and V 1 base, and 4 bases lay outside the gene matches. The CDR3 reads CASSQGLAGGPDTGELFF. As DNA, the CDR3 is TGCGCCAGCAGCCAAGGACTAGCGGGGGGGCCCGACACCGGGGAGCTGTTTTTT.

CDR3 sequence (DNA): TGTGCCATCAATCAGGGCCTGAACACTGAAGCTTTCTTT. Amino acids: CAINQGLNTEAFF. The chain has TRBV10-3 and TRBJ1-1, with TRBD1 as a possible D gene (5 bases). V was clipped by 7 bases and J by 0 bases, with 9 bases between them. The CDR3 is made up of 13 amino acids. CDR1 is ENHRY, CDR2 SYGVKD, per germline.

The CDR3 DNA reads as TGTGCCAGCAGCTTAGGTCCAGGGGCGTGGAATGAAGCTTTCTTT. It translates to CASSLGPGAWNEAFF. The V and J genes are TRBV7-2 and TRBJ1-1, with D perhaps TRBD1 (6 bases). The V end was cut by 1 base, the J end by 7 bases, with 16 bases between. CDR3 size: 15 residues. Germline lookup yields CDR1 SGHTA and CDR2 FQGNSA.

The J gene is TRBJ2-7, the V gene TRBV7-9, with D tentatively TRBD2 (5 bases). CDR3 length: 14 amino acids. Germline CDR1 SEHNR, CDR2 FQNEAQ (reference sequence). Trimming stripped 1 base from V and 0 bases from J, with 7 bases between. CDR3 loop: CASSLVGSSYEQYF. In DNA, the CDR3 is TGTGCCAGCAGCTTAGTAGGGAGCTCCTACGAGCAGTACTTC.